These 3 T cell receptor beta chains were all obtained from the same sample, sequenced in a study of cytomegalovirus exposure and HLA in healthy donors. The PCR contained 60 Vbeta and 13 Jbeta primers. The protocol was immunoSEQ multiplex PCR, while the TCRdb copy is restricted to in-frame clones and leaves out a portion. Of about 150,000 clones in the sample, around 75% were seen once. Specimen: PBMCs. Every receptor here comes from a man aged 18 to 29 in good health and CMV-seronegative.

The rearrangement joins TRBV18 to TRBJ1-1; TRBD1 aligns across 8 bases. After removal of 4 bases from V and 7 bases from J, the junction contained 5 bases not matched to a gene. CDR3 length equals 13 residues. Germline V gene data show CDR1 as KGHSH and CDR2 as LQKENI. The CDR3 DNA reads TGTGCCAGCTCACTCACGACAGGGGATGAAGCTTTCTTT. It yields the protein CASSLTTGDEAFF.

The sample holds a few counts of this clone. This chain connects TRBV18 to TRBJ2-3; perhaps TRBD2 as D (6 bases). From germline, CDR1 is KGHSH and CDR2 LQKENI. The CDR3 has 16 residues. Trimming pared 7 bases from V and 1 base from J, leaving 18 bases between. The CDR3 DNA reads TGTGCCAGCTTCTACCAGAGCGGGTTGGGCACAGATACGCAGTATTTT. This translates into CASFYQSGLGTDTQYF.

The chain is built from TRBV6-6 and TRBJ2-7; TRBD1 aligns across 8 bases. CDR3 length: 12 amino acids. The germline CDR1 and CDR2 sequences are MNHNY and SVGAGI (reference sequence). J was trimmed by 3 bases and V by 5 bases; bases with no gene match: 0. The CDR3 DNA sequence: TGTGCCAGCAGTGGACAGGGCTACGAGCAGTACTTC. It is translated as CASSGQGYEQYF.